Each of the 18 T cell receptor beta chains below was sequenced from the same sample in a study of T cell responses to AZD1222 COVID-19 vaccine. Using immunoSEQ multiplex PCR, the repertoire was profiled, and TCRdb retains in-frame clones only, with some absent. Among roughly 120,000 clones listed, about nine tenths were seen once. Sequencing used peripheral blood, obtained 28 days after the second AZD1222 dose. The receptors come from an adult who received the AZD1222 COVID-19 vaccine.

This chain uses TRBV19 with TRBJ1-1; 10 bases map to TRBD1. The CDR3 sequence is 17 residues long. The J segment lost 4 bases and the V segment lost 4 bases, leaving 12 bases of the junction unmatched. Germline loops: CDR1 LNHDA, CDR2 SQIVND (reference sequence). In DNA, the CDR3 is TGTGCCAGTAGTACCGACACCGGGACAGGGGCAGGCACTGAAGCTTTCTTT. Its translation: CASSTDTGTGAGTEAFF.

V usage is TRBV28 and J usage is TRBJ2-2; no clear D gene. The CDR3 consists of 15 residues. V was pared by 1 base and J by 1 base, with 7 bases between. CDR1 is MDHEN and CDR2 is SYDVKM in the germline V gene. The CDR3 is CASSLSPGNTGELFF. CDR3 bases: TGTGCCAGCAGTTTATCCCCGGGGAACACCGGGGAGCTGTTTTTT.

The DNA of the CDR3 is TGTGCCACTTCGGCGGGGGAGAACACTGAAGCTTTCTTT. It yields the protein CATSAGENTEAFF. This chain connects TRBV4-2 to TRBJ1-1, with D perhaps matching TRBD1 (5 bases). Looked up from germline, CDR1 is LGHNA and CDR2 is YNFKEQ. Trimming removed 10 bases at V and 1 base at J, with 13 bases between. This CDR3 has 13 amino acids.

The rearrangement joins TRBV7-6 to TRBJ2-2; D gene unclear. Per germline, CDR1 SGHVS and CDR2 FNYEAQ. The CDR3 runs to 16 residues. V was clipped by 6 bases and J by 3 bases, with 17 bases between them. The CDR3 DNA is TGTGCCAGCAGTCCCCTTCCGGGTCGAGACACCGGGGAGCTGTTTTTT. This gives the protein CASSPLPGRDTGELFF.

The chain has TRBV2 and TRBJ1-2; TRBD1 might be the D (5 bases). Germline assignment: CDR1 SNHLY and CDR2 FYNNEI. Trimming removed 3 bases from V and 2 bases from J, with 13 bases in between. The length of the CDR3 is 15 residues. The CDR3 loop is CASSDLKGPNYGYTF. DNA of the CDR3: TGTGCCAGCAGTGACCTTAAGGGGCCCAACTATGGCTACACCTTC.

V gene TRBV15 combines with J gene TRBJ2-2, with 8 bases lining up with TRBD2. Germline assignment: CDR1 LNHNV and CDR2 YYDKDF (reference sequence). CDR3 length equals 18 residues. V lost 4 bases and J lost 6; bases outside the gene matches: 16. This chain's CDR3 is CATSTMRQGSGSAGELFF. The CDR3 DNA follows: TGTGCCACCAGCACGATGAGGCAGGGCAGCGGGAGCGCCGGGGAGCTGTTTTTT.

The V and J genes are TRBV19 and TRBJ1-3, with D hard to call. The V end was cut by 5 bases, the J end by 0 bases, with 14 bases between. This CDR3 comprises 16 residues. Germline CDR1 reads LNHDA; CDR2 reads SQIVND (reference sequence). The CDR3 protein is CASSPFGRSSGNTIYF. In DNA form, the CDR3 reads TGTGCCAGTAGTCCCTTTGGGCGGAGCTCTGGAAACACCATATATTTT.

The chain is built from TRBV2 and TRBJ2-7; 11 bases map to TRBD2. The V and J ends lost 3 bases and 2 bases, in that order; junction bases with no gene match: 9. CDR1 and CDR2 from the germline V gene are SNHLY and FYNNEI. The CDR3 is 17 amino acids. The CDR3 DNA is TGTGCCAGCAGTGAGGTAGCGGGAGGGCCCCGGACCTACGAGCAGTACTTC. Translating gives CASSEVAGGPRTYEQYF.

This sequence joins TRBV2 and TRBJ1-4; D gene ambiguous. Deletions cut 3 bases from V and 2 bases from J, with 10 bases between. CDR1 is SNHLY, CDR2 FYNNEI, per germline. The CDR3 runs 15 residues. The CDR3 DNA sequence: TGTGCCAGCAGTGAGGGGAGCGCGACTAATGAAAAACTGTTTTTT. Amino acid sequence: CASSEGSATNEKLFF.

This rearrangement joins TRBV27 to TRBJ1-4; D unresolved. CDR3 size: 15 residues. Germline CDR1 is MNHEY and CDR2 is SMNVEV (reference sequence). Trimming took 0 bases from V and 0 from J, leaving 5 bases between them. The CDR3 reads CASSLSYATNEKLFF. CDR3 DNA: TGTGCCAGCAGTTTATCGTATGCAACTAATGAAAAACTGTTTTTT.

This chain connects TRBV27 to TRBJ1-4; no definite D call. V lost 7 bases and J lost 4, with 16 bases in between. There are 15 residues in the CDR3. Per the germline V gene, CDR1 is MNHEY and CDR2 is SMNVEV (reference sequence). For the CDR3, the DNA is TGTGCCAGCAAAGCCTTGGCCGCCCTTAATGAAAAACTGTTTTTT. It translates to CASKALAALNEKLFF.

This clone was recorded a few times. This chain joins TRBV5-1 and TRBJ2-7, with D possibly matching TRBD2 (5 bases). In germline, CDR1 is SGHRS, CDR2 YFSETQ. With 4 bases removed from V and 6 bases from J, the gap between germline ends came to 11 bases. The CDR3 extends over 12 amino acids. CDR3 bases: TGCGCCAGCAGCCTGAACAGCGGCGAGCAGTACTTC. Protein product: CASSLNSGEQYF.

In DNA form, the CDR3 reads TGCGCCAGCAGCTCCTTTCAACAGGGTCCTAACACTGAAGCTTTCTTT. It translates to CASSSFQQGPNTEAFF. The chain is built from TRBV5-1 and TRBJ1-1, with D possibly being TRBD1 (6 bases). The CDR3 totals 16 residues. The ends were cut back, 3 bases at V and 2 bases at J, with 17 bases in the middle. Germline V gene lookup returns CDR1 SGHRS and CDR2 YFSETQ.

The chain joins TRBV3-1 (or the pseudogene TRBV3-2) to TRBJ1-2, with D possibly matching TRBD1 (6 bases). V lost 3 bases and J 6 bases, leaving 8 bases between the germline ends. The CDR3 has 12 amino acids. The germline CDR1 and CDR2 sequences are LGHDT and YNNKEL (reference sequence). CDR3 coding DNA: TGTGCCAGCAGCCAGGGGGCGGATGGCTACACCTTC. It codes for CASSQGADGYTF.

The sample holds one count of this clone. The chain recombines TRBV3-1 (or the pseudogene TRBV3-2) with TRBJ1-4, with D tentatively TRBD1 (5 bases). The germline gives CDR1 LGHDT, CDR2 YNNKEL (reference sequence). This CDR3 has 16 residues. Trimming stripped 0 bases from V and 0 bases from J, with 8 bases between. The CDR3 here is CASSQEGVATNEKLFF. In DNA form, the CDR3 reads TGTGCCAGCAGCCAAGAAGGGGTTGCAACTAATGAAAAACTGTTTTTT.

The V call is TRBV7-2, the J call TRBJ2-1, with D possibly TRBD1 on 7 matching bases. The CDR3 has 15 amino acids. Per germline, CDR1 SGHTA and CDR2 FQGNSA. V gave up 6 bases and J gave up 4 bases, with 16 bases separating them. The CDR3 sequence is CASSSIRGTYNEQFF. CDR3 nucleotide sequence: TGTGCCAGCAGTTCAATCAGGGGGACTTACAATGAGCAGTTCTTC.

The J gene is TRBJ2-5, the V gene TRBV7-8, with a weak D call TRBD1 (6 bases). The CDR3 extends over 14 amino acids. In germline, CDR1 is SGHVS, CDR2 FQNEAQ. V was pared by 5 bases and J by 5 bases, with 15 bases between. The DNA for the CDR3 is TGTGCCAGCAGCAAATACAGGGTTGGGGAGACCCAGTACTTC. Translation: CASSKYRVGETQYF. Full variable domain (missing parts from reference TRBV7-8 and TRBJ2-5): GAGVSQSPRYKVAKRGQDVALRCDPISGHVSLFWYQQALGQGPEFLTYFQNEAQLDKSGLPSDRFFAERPEGSVSTLKIQRTQQEDSAVYLCASSKYRVGETQYFGPGTRLLVL.

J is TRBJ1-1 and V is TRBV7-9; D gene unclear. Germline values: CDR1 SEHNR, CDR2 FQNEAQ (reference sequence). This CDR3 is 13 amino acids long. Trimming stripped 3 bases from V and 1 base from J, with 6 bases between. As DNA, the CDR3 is TGTGCCAGCAGCTTTACCCAGAACACTGAAGCTTTCTTT. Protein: CASSFTQNTEAFF. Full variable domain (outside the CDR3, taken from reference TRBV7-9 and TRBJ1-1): DTGVSQNPRHKITKRGQNVTFRCDPISEHNRLYWYRQTLGQGPEFLTYFQNEAQLEKSRLLSDRFSAERPKGSFSTLEIQRTEQGDSAMYLCASSFTQNTEAFFGQGTRLTVV.